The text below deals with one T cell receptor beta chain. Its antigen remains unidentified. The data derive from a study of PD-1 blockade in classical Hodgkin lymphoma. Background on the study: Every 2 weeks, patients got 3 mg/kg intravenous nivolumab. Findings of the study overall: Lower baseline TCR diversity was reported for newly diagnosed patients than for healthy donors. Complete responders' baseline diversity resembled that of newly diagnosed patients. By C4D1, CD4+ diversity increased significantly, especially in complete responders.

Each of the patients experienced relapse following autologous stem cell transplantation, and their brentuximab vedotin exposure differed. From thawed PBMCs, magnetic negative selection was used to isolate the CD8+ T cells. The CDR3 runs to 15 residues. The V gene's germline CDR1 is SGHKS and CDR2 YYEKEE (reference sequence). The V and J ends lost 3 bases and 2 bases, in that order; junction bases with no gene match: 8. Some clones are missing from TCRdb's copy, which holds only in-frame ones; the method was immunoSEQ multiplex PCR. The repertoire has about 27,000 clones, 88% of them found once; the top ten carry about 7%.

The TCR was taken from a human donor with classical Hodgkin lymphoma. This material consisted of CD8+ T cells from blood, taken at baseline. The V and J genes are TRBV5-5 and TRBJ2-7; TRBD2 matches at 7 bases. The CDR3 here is CASSYEGGATYEQYF. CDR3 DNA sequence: TGTGCCAGCAGCTACGAGGGAGGGGCGACCTACGAGCAGTACTTC.